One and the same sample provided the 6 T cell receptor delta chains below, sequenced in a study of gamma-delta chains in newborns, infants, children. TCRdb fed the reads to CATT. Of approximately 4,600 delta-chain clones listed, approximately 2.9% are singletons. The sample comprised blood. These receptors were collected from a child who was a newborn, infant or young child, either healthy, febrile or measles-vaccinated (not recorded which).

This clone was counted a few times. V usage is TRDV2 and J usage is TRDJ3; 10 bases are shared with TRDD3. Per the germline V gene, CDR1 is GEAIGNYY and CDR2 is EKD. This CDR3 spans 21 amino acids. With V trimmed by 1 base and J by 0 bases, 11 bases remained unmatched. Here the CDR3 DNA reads TGTGCCTGTGACACGGTCGTACTGGGGGATCCGAGCTCCTGGGACACCCGACAGATGTTTTTC. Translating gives CACDTVVLGDPSSWDTRQMFF.

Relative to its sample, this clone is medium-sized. CDR3 DNA sequence: TGTGCAGCAAGCGTCGCTTCCACTGACGTACTGGGGAGCCCGTACACCGATAAACTCATCTTT. The encoded protein is CAASVASTDVLGSPYTDKLIF. The chain has TRAV29/DV5 and TRDJ1; 7 bases are shared with TRDD3. This CDR3 spans 21 amino acids. The germline CDR1 and CDR2 sequences are NSMFDY and ISSIKDK. The V segment lost 0 bases and the J segment 0 bases; nucleotides outside the gene matches: 23.

The CDR3 nucleotides are TGTGCCTGTGACACCGGCCGACTGGGGGTTAGCTCCTGGGACACCCGACAGATGTTTTTC. Protein: CACDTGRLGVSSWDTRQMFF. The chain combines TRDV2 with TRDJ3; 8 bases match TRDD3. Germline CDR1 and CDR2: GEAIGNYY and EKD. After removal of 0 bases from V and 0 bases from J, the junction contained 9 bases not matched to a gene. The CDR3 runs 20 residues.

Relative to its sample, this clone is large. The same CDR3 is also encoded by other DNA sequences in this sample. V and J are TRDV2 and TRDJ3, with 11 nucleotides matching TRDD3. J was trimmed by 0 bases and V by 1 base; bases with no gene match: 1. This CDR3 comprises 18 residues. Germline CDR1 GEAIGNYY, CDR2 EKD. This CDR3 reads CACDTGGYGSWDTRQMFF. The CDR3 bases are TGTGCCTGTGACACTGGGGGATACGGCTCCTGGGACACCCGACAGATGTTTTTC.

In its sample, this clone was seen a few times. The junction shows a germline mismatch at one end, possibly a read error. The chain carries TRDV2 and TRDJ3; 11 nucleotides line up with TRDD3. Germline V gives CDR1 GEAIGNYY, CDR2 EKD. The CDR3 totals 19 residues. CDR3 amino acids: CARDKVLGDISWDTRQMFF. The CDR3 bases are TGTGCCCGTGACAAAGTACTGGGGGATATTTCCTGGGACACCCGACAGATGTTTTTC.

For the CDR3, the DNA is TGTGCCTGTGACACGGTACAACTGGGGGATACGTCCTGGGACACCCGACAGATGTTTTTC. Its translation is CACDTVQLGDTSWDTRQMFF. The gene calls are TRDV2 and TRDJ3, with 13 bases that match TRDD3. The germline CDR1 and CDR2 sequences are GEAIGNYY and EKD. This CDR3 has 20 amino acids. V shed 1 base, J shed 1 base, and the junction held 6 bases outside the gene matches.